These 20 T cell receptor beta chains came from one sample sequenced in a study of cytomegalovirus exposure and HLA in healthy donors. Researchers ran the PCR with 60 Vbeta and 13 Jbeta primers. Repertoires were generated with immunoSEQ multiplex PCR, while TCRdb's copy carries only in-frame clones and drops some. The sample shows about 130,000 clones, roughly 69% of them seen only once. Sequencing used PBMCs. Receptors were obtained from a human donor in good health.

Points on this clone: Mismatch with germline at one junction end may stem from a read error. The V gene is TRBV7-9, the J gene TRBJ1-1, with D maybe TRBD1 (5 bases). This CDR3 region has 13 residues. From germline, CDR1 is SEHNR and CDR2 FQNEAQ (reference sequence). As DNA, the CDR3 is TGTTCCAGCAGCCCCATCGGGGGAACTGAAGCTTTCTTT. Amino acid sequence: CSSSPIGGTEAFF.

This clone was seen only a few times. The CDR3 DNA sequence: TGCAGCGCTGACCCCCAGGGGAGGGGGAACACTGAAGCTTTCTTT. It yields the protein CSADPQGRGNTEAFF. This chain uses TRBV29-1 with TRBJ1-1, with TRBD1 as a possible D gene (6 bases). Deletions cut 7 bases from V and 1 base from J, with 19 bases between. The CDR3 is 15 residues long. Germline-derived CDR1 and CDR2 are SQVTM and ANQGSEA.

V usage is TRBV19 and J usage is TRBJ2-3; D is unresolved. Trimming stripped 4 bases from V and 3 bases from J, with 8 bases between. Germline CDR1 LNHDA, CDR2 SQIVND (reference sequence). The CDR3 is made up of 13 amino acids. The CDR3 nucleotides read TGTGCCAGTAGTAGGAGACCAACAGATACGCAGTATTTT. Amino acid sequence: CASSRRPTDTQYF.

The chain joins TRBV5-4 to TRBJ2-7, with TRBD1 matching 10 bases. V lost 0 bases and J lost 0; bases outside the gene matches: 3. CDR1 is SGHNT, CDR2 YYREEE, per germline (reference sequence). This CDR3 is built from 16 residues. The CDR3, as DNA: TGTGCCAGCAGCTTGGGGGGACAGGGGTTCTCCTACGAGCAGTACTTC. Translation: CASSLGGQGFSYEQYF.

This clone appeared a few times. The chain combines TRBV5-4 with TRBJ1-6, with a weak D call TRBD1 (6 bases). The CDR3 contains 15 residues. CDR1 SGHNT and CDR2 YYREEE come from the germline V gene (reference sequence). The V gene lost 4 bases and the J gene lost 7 bases, with 15 bases spanning the gap. CDR3 loop: CASSLRGGDNSPLHF. The CDR3 bases are TGTGCCAGCAGCCTCAGAGGGGGGGACAATTCACCCCTCCACTTT. Together with reference TRBV5-4 and TRBJ1-6, the CDR3 gives the full variable domain: ETGVTQSPTHLIKTRGQQVTLRCSSQSGHNTVSWYQQALGQGPQFIFQYYREEENGRGNFPPRFSGLQFPNYSSELNVNALELDDSALYLCASSLRGGDNSPLHFGNGTRLTVT.

The CDR3: CASSGPGGPMREQYF. The CDR3 DNA is TGTGCCAGCAGTGGTCCGGGAGGGCCTATGCGCGAGCAGTACTTC. The V call is TRBV28, the J call TRBJ2-7, with 8 positions matching TRBD2. CDR1 and CDR2 from the germline V gene are MDHEN and SYDVKM. The junction had 12 bases not matched to a gene; V was cut back by 5 bases and J by 6 bases. The CDR3 has 15 amino acids.

As concerns this clone: This sample also contains other DNA sequences that code for the same CDR3. The chain employs TRBV6-1 and TRBJ2-7; possible D gene TRBD2, 6 bases. Per germline, CDR1 MNHNS and CDR2 SASEGT. The CDR3 consists of 14 residues. V lost 5 bases and J lost 4, with 15 bases in between. The CDR3 bases are TGTGCCAGCAGTCAGGCTTTAGGGACTTACGAGCAGTACTTC. The encoded protein is CASSQALGTYEQYF.

This chain joins TRBV7-9 and TRBJ2-1; D might be TRBD2 (6 bases). The V gene's germline CDR1 is SEHNR and CDR2 FQNEAQ (reference sequence). V lost 1 base and J 6 bases, leaving 10 bases between the germline ends. This CDR3 contains 14 residues. The CDR3 sequence: CASSLGGRTNEQFF. Written as DNA, the CDR3 is TGTGCCAGCAGCTTAGGGGGGAGGACCAATGAGCAGTTCTTC.

The genes are TRBV6-1 and TRBJ2-7; 7 bases are a match to TRBD1. This CDR3 contains 14 residues. CDR1 and CDR2 (germline): MNHNS, SASEGT. The J segment lost 0 bases and the V segment lost 5 bases, leaving 4 bases of the junction unmatched. CDR3 in amino acids: CASSRQGNSYEQYF. As DNA, the CDR3 is TGTGCCAGCAGTCGACAGGGCAACTCCTACGAGCAGTACTTC.

The chain links TRBV5-6 to TRBJ2-3; possibly TRBD1 for D (6 bases). Per the germline V gene, CDR1 is SGHDT and CDR2 is YYEEEE. The V and J ends lost 9 bases and 5 bases respectively, with 31 bases between them. The CDR3 covers 18 residues. CDR3 region: CATTQGHGQHRYGDTQYF. The CDR3 DNA reads TGTGCCACCACACAGGGCCACGGCCAGCACAGATACGGAGATACGCAGTATTTT.

The J gene is TRBJ1-2, the V gene TRBV30; TRBD1 aligns across 7 bases. This CDR3 contains 14 residues. Germline V gene lookup returns CDR1 GTSNPN and CDR2 SVGIG (reference sequence). V shed 3 bases and J 6 bases; nucleotides not matched to a gene: 10. CDR3 nucleotide sequence: TGTGCCTGGAGCCGCGGCGGTCAGGGGGATGGCTACACCTTC. Its translation is CAWSRGGQGDGYTF. Full variable domain (missing parts from reference TRBV30 and TRBJ1-2): SQTIHQWPATLVQPVGSPLSLECTVEGTSNPNLYWYRQAAGRGLQLLFYSVGIGQISSEVPQNLSASRPQDRQFILSSKKLLLSDSGFYLCAWSRGGQGDGYTFGSGTRLTVV.

In DNA form, the CDR3 reads TGTGCCAGCAGTGAACACCGTTGGAATCAGCCCCAGCATTTT. Its translation: CASSEHRWNQPQHF. This chain uses TRBV6-5 with TRBJ1-5; no reliable D call. This CDR3 has 14 residues. Per the germline V gene, CDR1 is MNHEY and CDR2 is SVGAGI. The V end was cut by 5 bases, the J end by 4 bases, with 12 bases between.

Turning to this clone: This specimen includes other DNA sequences encoding the same CDR3. The genes are TRBV9 and TRBJ2-1, with 8 bases aligning to TRBD2. The CDR3 has 16 residues. CDR1 and CDR2 from the germline V gene are SGDLS and YYNGEE. With 0 bases clipped from V and 2 bases from J, the junction kept 4 bases outside the gene matches. The CDR3 DNA reads as TGTGCCAGCAGCGTAGGAACTAGCGGCACCTACAATGAGCAGTTCTTC. Translating gives CASSVGTSGTYNEQFF.

The chain employs TRBV30 and TRBJ1-2; possible D gene TRBD1, 5 bases. Per the germline V gene, CDR1 is GTSNPN and CDR2 is SVGIG (reference sequence). The CDR3 covers 11 residues. Trimming took 3 bases from V and 8 from J, leaving 10 bases between them. CDR3 DNA sequence: TGTGCCTGGAGCCTCGGGGGGGGCTACACCTTC. Residues: CAWSLGGGYTF.

The rearrangement links TRBV7-8 to TRBJ2-7; D possibly corresponds to TRBD2 (6 bases). This CDR3 contains 15 residues. Germline CDR1 is SGHVS and CDR2 is FQNEAQ. Trimming cost V 5 bases and J 3 bases, with 17 bases left between them. The CDR3 nucleotides read TGTGCCAGCAGCCCGGACGCCGGGACTTTCTACGAGCAGTACTTC. This translates into CASSPDAGTFYEQYF.

The gene calls are TRBV29-1 and TRBJ1-4; D unresolved. The V end lost 4 bases, the J end lost 2 bases, and 8 bases lay between the germline ends. Germline V gene sequence: CDR1 SQVTM, CDR2 ANQGSEA. The CDR3 has 13 residues. CDR3 region: CSVGGRTNEKLFF. In DNA form, the CDR3 reads TGCAGCGTTGGAGGTCGGACTAATGAAAAACTGTTTTTT. Full variable domain (rest looked up from reference TRBV29-1 and TRBJ1-4): SAVISQKPSRDICQRGTSLTIQCQVDSQVTMMFWYRQQPGQSLTLIATANQGSEATYESGFVIDKFPISRPNLTFSTLTVSNMSPEDSSIYLCSVGGRTNEKLFFGSGTQLSVL.

This clone was seen a single time. The genes are TRBV5-1 and TRBJ2-1, with 12 bases lining up with TRBD2. The length of the CDR3 is 15 residues. The V and J ends lost 6 bases and 7 bases, in that order; junction bases with no gene match: 8. Germline values: CDR1 SGHRS, CDR2 YFSETQ. The CDR3 region has the DNA TGCGCCAGCACCCCGAGACTAGCGGGAGCAAATGAGCAGTTCTTC. Translation: CASTPRLAGANEQFF. Based on the CDR3 plus reference TRBV5-1 and TRBJ2-1, the full variable domain is KAGVTQTPRYLIKTRGQQVTLSCSPISGHRSVSWYQQTPGQGLQFLFEYFSETQRNKGNFPGRFSGRQFSNSRSEMNVSTLELGDSALYLCASTPRLAGANEQFFGPGTRLTVL.

Only a few counts were recorded for this clone. V usage is TRBV30 and J usage is TRBJ1-4; a possible D gene is TRBD1 (5 bases). The CDR3 spans 16 residues. The V end lost 1 base, the J end lost 0 bases, and 12 bases lay between the germline ends. Germline CDR1 GTSNPN, CDR2 SVGIG (reference sequence). Here the CDR3 reads CAWSGGEKSTNEKLFF. In nucleotides, the CDR3 is TGTGCCTGGAGTGGGGGGGAGAAATCAACTAATGAAAAACTGTTTTTT.

The gene calls are TRBV9 and TRBJ1-3; D uncertain. CDR3 length: 13 residues. The V end lost 0 bases, the J end lost 4 bases, and 5 bases lay between the germline ends. Germline V gives CDR1 SGDLS, CDR2 YYNGEE. Here the CDR3 reads CASSVGPGNTIYF. The CDR3 DNA is TGTGCCAGCAGCGTAGGGCCCGGAAACACCATATATTTT.

The genes are TRBV5-4 and TRBJ2-2, with D uncertain. Germline V CDR1 and CDR2: SGHNT, YYREEE (reference sequence). There are 16 residues in the CDR3. Trimming removed 2 bases from V and 4 bases from J, with 15 bases in between. Here the CDR3 DNA reads TGTGCCAGCAGCTTCTCGGGTCCTCGAGGCACCGGGGAGCTGTTTTTT. It codes for CASSFSGPRGTGELFF.